What follows are 27 T cell receptor beta chains derived from one specimen sequenced in a study of cytomegalovirus exposure and HLA in healthy donors. Primers for the PCR totalled 60 Vbeta and 13 Jbeta. Clones were sequenced by immunoSEQ multiplex PCR, and TCRdb holds only the in-frame ones, with some missing. The repertoire holds some 200,000 clones, with roughly 83% as singletons. Sequencing was performed on PBMCs. The receptor source for this set is a male donor in good health and CMV-seropositive.

The chain recombines TRBV28 with TRBJ2-1; D possibly corresponds to TRBD2 (6 bases). V was pared by 7 bases and J by 4 bases, with 17 bases between. CDR3 length: 15 amino acids. Germline V gene data show CDR1 as MDHEN and CDR2 as SYDVKM. The CDR3 DNA follows: TGTGCCAGCACCTTAGGACTACCCGGATACAATGAGCAGTTCTTC. Protein product: CASTLGLPGYNEQFF.

The chain recombines TRBV7-9 with TRBJ1-4, with TRBD1 matching over 9 bases. Losses at the gene ends were 5 bases for V and 8 bases for J; bases not matched to a gene: 6. The length of the CDR3 is 14 residues. CDR1 is SEHNR, CDR2 FQNEAQ, per germline (reference sequence). The CDR3 loop is CASSPDRGGEKLFF. Written as DNA, the CDR3 is TGTGCCAGCAGCCCGGACAGGGGCGGAGAAAAACTGTTTTTT.

The genes are TRBV9 and TRBJ2-3; 11 nucleotides match TRBD1. With 3 bases clipped from V and 3 bases from J, the junction kept 6 bases outside the gene matches. The germline V gene encodes CDR1 SGDLS and CDR2 YYNGEE. The CDR3 totals 16 residues. The CDR3 sequence: CASSATGQGGTDTQYF. CDR3 nucleotides: TGTGCCAGCAGCGCGACGGGACAGGGGGGGACAGATACGCAGTATTTT.

The V call is TRBV5-4, the J call TRBJ1-4; 8 nucleotides line up with TRBD1. Germline lookup yields CDR1 SGHNT and CDR2 YYREEE (reference sequence). The V gene end was trimmed by 4 bases and the J gene end by 0 bases; junction bases not matched to a gene: 2. This CDR3 is built from 15 residues. CDR3 in DNA: TGTGCCAGCAGCGGACAGGGAACAACTAATGAAAAACTGTTTTTT. This codes for CASSGQGTTNEKLFF.

The J gene is TRBJ2-7, the V gene TRBV4-3, with 9 positions matching TRBD2. Germline CDR1 LGHNA, CDR2 YSLEER. J was trimmed by 0 bases and V by 0 bases; bases with no gene match: 12. CDR3 length: 19 residues. CDR3 loop: CASSQELSGAGGSSYEQYF. DNA of the CDR3: TGCGCCAGCAGCCAAGAACTCTCGGGGGCGGGGGGGAGCTCCTACGAGCAGTACTTC.

This chain joins TRBV27 and TRBJ2-4; 9 nucleotides agree with TRBD1. V lost 0 bases and J lost 3; bases outside the gene matches: 3. The germline V gene has CDR1 MNHEY and CDR2 SMNVEV (reference sequence). The CDR3 has 16 residues. The CDR3 reads CASSLSKTGGKNIQYF. DNA for the CDR3: TGTGCCAGCAGTTTATCGAAGACAGGGGGCAAAAACATTCAGTACTTC.

This clone was recorded only once. The chain couples TRBV7-2 to TRBJ2-7, with D perhaps matching TRBD2 (6 bases). Trimming took off 6 bases at V and 0 bases at J, with 15 bases between the two ends. This CDR3 has 15 amino acids. The germline V gene encodes CDR1 SGHTA and CDR2 FQGNSA. This CDR3 is CASSLERVYSYEQYF. CDR3 DNA: TGTGCCAGCAGTCTAGAGCGGGTTTACTCCTACGAGCAGTACTTC. The whole variable domain, remainder taken from reference TRBV7-2 and TRBJ2-7, is GAGVSQSPSNKVTEKGKDVELRCDPISGHTALYWYRQSLGQGLEFLIYFQGNSAPDKSGLPSDRFSAERTGGSVSTLTIQRTQQEDSAVYLCASSLERVYSYEQYFGPGTRLTVT.

V usage is TRBV7-9 and J usage is TRBJ1-5; 8 bases agree with TRBD1. The CDR3 has 15 residues. V shed 5 bases, J shed 8 bases, and the junction held 11 bases outside the gene matches. CDR1 is SEHNR and CDR2 is FQNEAQ in the germline V gene (reference sequence). CDR3 sequence (DNA): TGTGCCAGCAGCCCACATAATCAGGGGGCTGAGCCCCAGCATTTT. Amino acids: CASSPHNQGAEPQHF.

The J gene is TRBJ2-3, the V gene TRBV7-9; the match to TRBD2 covers 7 bases. J was trimmed by 1 base and V by 2 bases; bases with no gene match: 3. CDR1 and CDR2 from the germline V gene are SEHNR and FQNEAQ (reference sequence). This CDR3 region has 15 residues. For the CDR3, the DNA is TGTGCCAGCAGCTTAAGTACTAGCGGCACAGATACGCAGTATTTT. Translation: CASSLSTSGTDTQYF. The variable domain in full, completed from reference TRBV7-9 and TRBJ2-3, reads DTGVSQNPRHKITKRGQNVTFRCDPISEHNRLYWYRQTLGQGPEFLTYFQNEAQLEKSRLLSDRFSAERPKGSFSTLEIQRTEQGDSAMYLCASSLSTSGTDTQYFGPGTRLTVL.

This chain links TRBV7-3 with TRBJ2-3; 9 bases are a match to TRBD2. Germline V gives CDR1 SGHTA, CDR2 FQGTGA. The CDR3 is made up of 15 amino acids. V was clipped by 5 bases and J by 2 bases; unmatched bases: 5. The CDR3 DNA sequence: TGTGCCAGCAGCCTTTCTAGCGGGGTCACAGATACGCAGTATTTT. Its protein product is CASSLSSGVTDTQYF.

The chain combines TRBV6-5 with TRBJ1-5; 7 bases agree with TRBD1. Germline values: CDR1 MNHEY, CDR2 SVGAGI. The CDR3 spans 14 residues. With 8 bases clipped from V and 1 base from J, the junction kept 5 bases outside the gene matches. CDR3: CASGSTGSNQPQHF. The CDR3 coding sequence is TGTGCCAGCGGATCGACAGGGAGCAATCAGCCCCAGCATTTT.

In this sample, this clone turned up once. The chain recombines TRBV19 with TRBJ2-1, with 8 bases that match TRBD2. V trimming: 3 bases; J trimming: 3 bases; junction bases outside the gene matches: 4. Germline assignment: CDR1 LNHDA and CDR2 SQIVND (reference sequence). The CDR3 totals 15 residues. The CDR3 loop is CASSIGSGSYNEQFF. DNA for the CDR3: TGTGCCAGTAGTATTGGAAGCGGGAGCTACAATGAGCAGTTCTTC.

The chain joins TRBV27 to TRBJ1-6, with a weak D call TRBD1 (5 bases). The CDR3 is made up of 15 amino acids. The germline V gene has CDR1 MNHEY and CDR2 SMNVEV (reference sequence). Trimming took 2 bases from V and 7 from J, leaving 12 bases between them. CDR3 in amino acids: CASSLMGPRNSPLHF. The CDR3 DNA reads TGTGCCAGCAGTTTAATGGGGCCCCGAAATTCACCCCTCCACTTT.

V is TRBV11-2 and J is TRBJ2-5; D may be TRBD2 (6 bases). Deletions cut 5 bases from V and 0 bases from J, with 10 bases between. Germline-derived CDR1 and CDR2 are SGHAT and FQNNGV. CDR3 length: 14 residues. In DNA, the CDR3 is TGTGCCAGCAGCCCTAGCGTCTACCAAGAGACCCAGTACTTC. Translated, it gives CASSPSVYQETQYF.

The chain couples TRBV9 to TRBJ2-5; no clear D. The CDR3 is made up of 16 amino acids. V shed 0 bases and J shed 0 bases, with 12 bases lying between them. Germline lookup yields CDR1 SGDLS and CDR2 YYNGEE. The CDR3 DNA is TGTGCCAGCAGCGTAGGCCCTAGATGGGACCAAGAGACCCAGTACTTC. This sequence encodes CASSVGPRWDQETQYF.

The chain carries TRBV11-3 and TRBJ2-5; the D gene is possibly TRBD1 (6 bases). Matching the DNA end better, TRBJ2-7 makes the J call doubtful. The CDR3 has 14 residues. Germline CDR1 SGHNT, CDR2 YENEEA. DNA for the CDR3: TGTGCCAGCAGCTTAGCAGGGGTGTCCTACGAGCAGTACTTC. It translates to CASSLAGVSYEQYF.

The chain employs TRBV4-1 and TRBJ1-3; no reliable D call. The germline V gene has CDR1 MGHRA and CDR2 YSYEKL. Trimming shortened V by 1 base and J by 2 bases, and 15 bases separated the two germline ends. This CDR3 spans 17 amino acids. CDR3 sequence reads: CASSQVIGELTGNTIYF. Here the CDR3 DNA reads TGCGCCAGCAGCCAAGTCATCGGGGAATTGACTGGAAACACCATATATTTT.

A remark on this clone: One junction end does not reproduce the germline sequence, and a read error may be involved. V and J are TRBV5-6 and TRBJ2-7; TRBD2 is a possible D gene (5 bases). The CDR3 has 16 amino acids. Germline CDR1 reads SGHDT; CDR2 reads YYEEEE. The CDR3 DNA reads TGTGCCAGCAGTTTGGTCAAGGACTGGCCGACCTACGAGCAGTACTTC. It codes for CASSLVKDWPTYEQYF. The complete variable domain, with remaining parts taken from reference TRBV5-6 and TRBJ2-7, reads DAGVTQSPTHLIKTRGQQVTLRCSPKSGHDTVSWYQQALGQGPQFIFQYYEEEERQRGNFPDRFSGHQFPNYSSELNVNALLLGDSALYLCASSLVKDWPTYEQYFGPGTRLTVT.

This rearrangement joins TRBV6-1 to TRBJ1-2; D is ambiguous. This CDR3 has 11 residues. Germline V lookup: CDR1 MNHNS, CDR2 SASEGT. V lost 4 bases and J 7 bases, leaving 7 bases between the germline ends. CDR3 bases: TGTGCCAGCAGTGTATCCCGTGGCTACACCTTC. Its translation: CASSVSRGYTF.

The V call is TRBV7-2, the J call TRBJ2-2; 8 bases line up with TRBD2. This CDR3 is 15 amino acids long. V lost 2 bases to trimming and J lost 6 bases; unmatched junction nucleotides: 5. Germline CDR1 SGHTA, CDR2 FQGNSA. Here the CDR3 DNA reads TGTGCCAGCAGCTTAAGCGGGAGTAAGGCCGGGGAGCTGTTTTTT. Translation gives CASSLSGSKAGELFF.

The rearrangement joins TRBV7-6 to TRBJ2-7; 7 bases agree with TRBD1. V lost 5 bases, J lost 3 bases, and 4 bases stayed unmatched. The germline CDR1 and CDR2 sequences are SGHVS and FNYEAQ. This CDR3 spans 13 amino acids. CDR3 coding DNA: TGTGCCAGCAGCCTGGGGACAGTCTACGAGCAGTACTTC. This sequence encodes CASSLGTVYEQYF.

J is TRBJ2-3 and V is TRBV7-3; 10 nucleotides agree with TRBD2. The CDR3 totals 14 residues. Per the germline V gene, CDR1 is SGHTA and CDR2 is FQGTGA. V trimming: 4 bases; J trimming: 8 bases; junction bases outside the gene matches: 6. The CDR3 DNA follows: TGTGCCAGCAGCTCCGGACTAGCGGTGGGTACGCAGTATTTT. This encodes CASSSGLAVGTQYF.

The rearrangement uses TRBV7-2 and TRBJ2-1, with 10 positions matching TRBD1. This CDR3 is built from 15 residues. The J segment lost 12 bases and the V segment lost 4 bases, leaving 12 bases of the junction unmatched. The germline V gene has CDR1 SGHTA and CDR2 FQGNSA. CDR3 coding DNA: TGTGCCAGCAGCTACCGGGACAGGGGAAGTTGGGTGCAGTTCTTC. Its translation is CASSYRDRGSWVQFF.

This chain links TRBV30 with TRBJ1-6; D is undetermined. Germline-derived CDR1 and CDR2 are GTSNPN and SVGIG (reference sequence). Deletions cut 2 bases from V and 0 bases from J, with 5 bases between. The CDR3 is 14 residues long. This chain's CDR3 is CAWSYTSYNSPLHF. DNA of the CDR3: TGTGCCTGGAGTTACACCTCCTATAATTCACCCCTCCACTTT.

The CDR3: CASSLQGMGQAEANEKLFF. The CDR3 DNA reads TGTGCCAGCTCACTACAAGGGATGGGACAGGCCGAGGCTAATGAAAAACTGTTTTTT. This chain joins TRBV18 and TRBJ1-4; 8 bases are shared with TRBD1. This CDR3 has 19 amino acids. V trimming: 4 bases; J trimming: 3 bases; junction bases outside the gene matches: 16. Germline V gene lookup returns CDR1 KGHSH and CDR2 LQKENI.

V gene TRBV5-5 combines with J gene TRBJ1-5; 8 bases fit TRBD1. The CDR3 length is 17 residues. Germline V CDR1 and CDR2: SGHKS, YYEKEE (reference sequence). The V gene end was trimmed by 4 bases and the J gene end by 6 bases; junction bases not matched to a gene: 15. The CDR3 loop reads CASSPLLDRGGSQPQHF. DNA for the CDR3: TGTGCCAGCAGCCCCCTATTAGACAGGGGTGGAAGTCAGCCCCAGCATTTT.

The chain has TRBV9 and TRBJ2-7; 7 bases agree with TRBD2. The CDR3 sequence is 15 residues long. The V segment lost 0 bases and the J segment 2 bases; nucleotides outside the gene matches: 5. Looked up from germline, CDR1 is SGDLS and CDR2 is YYNGEE. CDR3 amino acids: CASSVEGGSTYEQYF. The CDR3 DNA reads TGTGCCAGCAGCGTAGAAGGCGGGAGTACCTACGAGCAGTACTTC.